The clone carrying this T cell receptor beta chain was counted between two and nine times. What it binds is unknown. Expressed TCRB transcripts got sequenced, as all isolated RNA was reverse transcribed. Sequencing was performed with immunoSEQ multiplex PCR; in TCRdb, only in-frame clones are kept and a portion is missing. Of 350,000 to 400,000 clones in the sample, about 15% were seen once. This entry belongs to a study of beta chain features in type 1 diabetes. The CDR3 loop spans 18 amino acids. V lost 2 bases to trimming and J lost 7 bases; unmatched junction nucleotides: 10. CDR1 KGHSH and CDR2 LQKENI come from the germline V gene. Overall study findings and caveats: PCR could preferentially amplify shorter templates, alike in patients and controls.

This sequence originates from a woman aged 18-35 years in good health. Material for sequencing was naive CD4+ T cells from blood. This chain connects TRBV18 to TRBJ2-1; 14 nucleotides agree with TRBD2. In DNA, the CDR3 is TGTGCCAGCTCACCAATCCATCTGGGACTAGCGGGAGAAAATGAGCAGTTCTTC. Translation gives CASSPIHLGLAGENEQFF.